Below, 3 T cell receptor beta chains from the same sample are listed, as sequenced in a study of regulatory T cells in long-lasting Graves disease. This sample's time point: persistent/refractory GD, antithyroid drugs over 5 years with positive TRAb. Following extraction of RNA from PBMCs, that RNA was used to make the TCR library. Both iRepertoire HTBI primers and Arm-PCR of CDR3 regions were used to build the TCR beta libraries. From the multiplex PCR reads, TCRdb called clonotypes with MiXCR, one entry per CDR3 protein. This table has around 450,000 distinct CDR3 sequences, approximately 21% appearing once. The source was peripheral blood mononuclear cells (PBMCs), collected when the disease was refractory, from a patient treated with antithyroid drugs. The receptors shown here come from a female donor with Graves disease.

This clonotype was observed many times. The rearrangement links TRBV10-3 to TRBJ2-5; 13 bases fit TRBD2. The V gene's germline CDR1 is ENHRY and CDR2 SYGVKD. There are 16 residues in the CDR3. V lost 3 bases to trimming and J lost 1 base; unmatched junction nucleotides: 2. The DNA for the CDR3 is TGTGCCATCAGTGAAGGGACTAGCGGGACCCAAGAGACCCAGTACTTC. Its protein product is CAISEGTSGTQETQYF.

At least ten counts were recorded for this clonotype. The V gene is TRBV3-1, the J gene TRBJ2-7; D possibly corresponds to TRBD1 (6 bases). The CDR3 is 14 residues long. Germline V gives CDR1 LGHDT, CDR2 YNNKEL (reference sequence). Between the trimmed V and J ends, which lost 2 bases and 5 bases, there was a span of 13 bases. The CDR3: CASSQNGGRDEQYF. As DNA, the CDR3 is TGTGCCAGCAGCCAAAATGGGGGCCGGGACGAGCAGTACTTC.

The chain recombines TRBV28 with TRBJ2-7; D is unresolved. Germline CDR1 and CDR2: MDHEN and SYDVKM. The CDR3 runs 15 residues. V was shortened by 8 bases and J by 3 bases, with 20 bases between the two germline ends. CDR3 loop: CASSPLPTQSYEQYF. The CDR3 DNA reads as TGTGCCAGCTCACCCCTACCGACACAAAGCTACGAGCAGTACTTC.